The clone carrying this T cell receptor beta chain has just a few counts. Its antigen is unknown. This specimen belongs to a study of tumor-infiltrating lymphocytes in localized non-small cell lung cancer. Study-wide background: The cohort mixed smokers and never-smokers, several histologies, and some post-neoadjuvant-chemotherapy samples. Tumor tissue and non-adjacent uninvolved lung came from each patient.

Sequencing was performed with immunoSEQ multiplex PCR; in TCRdb, only in-frame clones are kept and a portion is missing. In the table there are about 2,300 clones, 45% to 60% of which are singletons. Germline loops: CDR1 MNHEY, CDR2 SMNVEV (reference sequence). This CDR3 has 16 residues. The V end lost 2 bases, the J end lost 0 bases, and 11 bases lay between the germline ends. Study findings and constraints: TCR sequencing covered a subset of patients with enough tissue. Higher tumor T cell infiltration than in uninvolved lung was supported by TCRbeta sequencing.

The receptor comes from a human donor with non-small cell lung cancer. Some clones in this sample may be carry-over from other donors' samples. This chain links TRBV27 with TRBJ1-5, with D uncertain. Sequencing was performed on uninvolved lung tissue not adjacent to the tumor. The CDR3 here is CASSLGPGYSNQPQHF. For the CDR3, the DNA is TGTGCCAGCAGTTTAGGACCGGGTTATAGCAATCAGCCCCAGCATTTT.